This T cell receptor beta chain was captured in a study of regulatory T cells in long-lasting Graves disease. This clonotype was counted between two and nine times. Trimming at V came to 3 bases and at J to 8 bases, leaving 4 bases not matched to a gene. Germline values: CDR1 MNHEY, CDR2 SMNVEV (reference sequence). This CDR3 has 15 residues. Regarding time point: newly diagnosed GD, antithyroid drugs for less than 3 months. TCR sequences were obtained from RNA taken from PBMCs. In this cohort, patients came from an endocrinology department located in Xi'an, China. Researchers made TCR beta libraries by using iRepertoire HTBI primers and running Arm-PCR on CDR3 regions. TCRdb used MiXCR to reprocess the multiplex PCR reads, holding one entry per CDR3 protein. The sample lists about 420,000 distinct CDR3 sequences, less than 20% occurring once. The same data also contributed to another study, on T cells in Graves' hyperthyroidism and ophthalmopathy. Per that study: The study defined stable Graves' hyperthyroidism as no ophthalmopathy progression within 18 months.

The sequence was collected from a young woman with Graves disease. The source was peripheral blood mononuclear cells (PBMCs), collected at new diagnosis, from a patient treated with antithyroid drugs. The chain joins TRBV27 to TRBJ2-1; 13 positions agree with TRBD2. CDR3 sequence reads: CASSFGLAGDYEQFF. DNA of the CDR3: TGTGCCAGCAGTTTCGGACTAGCGGGAGATTATGAGCAGTTCTTC.